The clone carrying this T cell receptor (beta chain) was counted a single time. The data stem from a study of T cell changes during pregnancy in multiple sclerosis. The protocol was immunoSEQ multiplex PCR, while the TCRdb copy is restricted to in-frame clones and leaves out a portion. The sample includes 50,000 to 70,000 clones, more than 90% of them seen just once. Germline values: CDR1 SNHLY, CDR2 FYNNEI. Trimming at V came to 2 bases and at J to 7 bases, leaving 11 bases not matched to a gene. The CDR3 extends over 15 amino acids. The specimen was peripheral blood, collected in the second trimester of pregnancy. This rearrangement joins TRBV2 to TRBJ2-7; TRBD2 aligns across 7 bases. The TCR was taken from a female donor with multiple sclerosis, enrolled in a pregnancy study. In DNA form, the CDR3 reads TGTGCCAGCAGTGAAATGGGGGGGGTGGGACTTGAGCAGTACTTC. Its translation is CASSEMGGVGLEQYF. Full variable domain (remainder filled in from reference TRBV2 and TRBJ2-7): EPEVTQTPSHQVTQMGQEVILRCVPISNHLYFYWYRQILGQKVEFLVSFYNNEISEKSEIFDDQFSVERPDGSNFTLKIRSTKLEDSAMYFCASSEMGGVGLEQYFGPGTRLTVT.